This is a list of T cell receptor beta chains from one sample in a study of T-cell reconstitution after alpha-beta-depleted transplantation in children. Using its own MiXCR run on the PCR reads, TCRdb lists one record per CDR3 protein. The sample yields tens of thousands of distinct CDR3 sequences, roughly 4.5% seen once. The sample consisted of PBMCs, mostly from graft donor cells, taken 180 days after TCRalphabeta/CD19-depleted stem cell transplant. These receptors all stem from a boy under two years old who had a stem cell transplant for acute myeloid leukemia, so the T cells may come from the graft donor. The CDR3 runs from the conserved cysteine through the conserved F or W. A D gene is named only where the DNA matches it firmly. Clone sizes are shown as once, few, many or a size class.

D gene	clone size	V gene	CDR3 length	J gene	CDR3 DNA	CDR3 protein
TRBD2	many	TRBV7-2	16	TRBJ2-5	TGTGCCAGCAGCTTATCGGCTAGCGGGGGACAAGAGACCCAGTACTTC	CASSLSASGGQETQYF
TRBD1	many	TRBV5-5	17	TRBJ1-2	TGTGCCAGCAGCCTCTATGGTGGGACAGGGGTATTAGACGGCTACACCTTC	CASSLYGGTGVLDGYTF
NA	many	TRBV20-1	12	TRBJ2-2	TGCAGTGCTTCACCCGACACCGGGGAGCTGTTTTTT	CSASPDTGELFF
NA	many	TRBV7-9	13	TRBJ1-2	TGTGCCAGCAGCCTCCCGGCCGATTATGGCTACACCTTC	CASSLPADYGYTF
TRBD1	many	TRBV7-9	16	TRBJ2-3	TGTGCCAGCAGCTTTGGGGACAGGAGGCTCAAGGATACGCAGTATTTT	CASSFGDRRLKDTQYF
NA	many	TRBV7-2	15	TRBJ2-2	TGTGCCAGCAGCCCGTGGGTTTCGAACACCGGGGAGCTGTTTTTT	CASSPWVSNTGELFF
NA	many	TRBV18	15	TRBJ2-3	TGTGCCAGCTCACCACTGGCGGGGAGCACAGATACGCAGTATTTT	CASSPLAGSTDTQYF
NA	many	TRBV5-1	16	TRBJ1-3	TGCGCCAGCAGCTTGGCCCGGGGAAGCTCTGGAAACACCATATATTTT	CASSLARGSSGNTIYF
NA	many	TRBV4-1	18	TRBJ1-5	TGCGCCAGCAGCCAAGAATTCACGGGCACGGGTTTCAATCAGCCCCAGCATTTT	CASSQEFTGTGFNQPQHF
NA	many	TRBV11-2	13	TRBJ1-2	TGTGCCAGCAGCTTAACCGGGATCTATGGCTACACCTTC	CASSLTGIYGYTF
NA	many	TRBV24-1	15	TRBJ2-3	TGTGCCACCAGTGGAGCGAGCGGAGGCACAGATACGCAGTATTTT	CATSGASGGTDTQYF
NA	many	TRBV20-1	12	TRBJ2-7	TGCAGTGCAACGACAGAACTCTACGAGCAGTACTTC	CSATTELYEQYF
TRBD1	many	TRBV7-3	15	TRBJ1-1	TGTGCCAGCAGCCCGACGGACAGGGATTTCACTGAAGCTTTCTTT	CASSPTDRDFTEAFF
TRBD2	many	TRBV5-5	15	TRBJ2-2	TGTGCCAGCAGCTTGGTGGCGGGGGACACCGGGGAGCTGTTTTTT	CASSLVAGDTGELFF
TRBD2	many	TRBV12-3/TRBV12-4	17	TRBJ2-1	TGTGCCAGCAGTTTAGAGGCGGGGGGGCAGGTTTTCGATGAGCAGTTCTTC	CASSLEAGGQVFDEQFF
NA	many	TRBV12-3/TRBV12-4	15	TRBJ1-2	TGTGCCAGCAGTTTGGGGGCATGGGGCGGCTATGGCTACACCTTC	CASSLGAWGGYGYTF
NA	many	TRBV12-3/TRBV12-4	16	TRBJ2-2	TGTGCCAGCAGTTTATGGCAGGGTCGGCTAGCCGGGGAGCTGTTTTTT	CASSLWQGRLAGELFF
NA	many	TRBV29-1	14	TRBJ2-1	TGCAGCGTTGAATCCGTGACAGATTACAATGAGCAGTTCTTC	CSVESVTDYNEQFF
TRBD1	many	TRBV10-3	15	TRBJ2-2	TGTGCCATCAGCGAGACAGGGGTCCTCACCGGGGAGCTGTTTTTT	CAISETGVLTGELFF
TRBD2	many	TRBV11-2	17	TRBJ2-3	TGTGCCAGCAGCCTAAGACTAGCGGGGGCTCGCACAGATACGCAGTATTTT	CASSLRLAGARTDTQYF
NA	many	TRBV12-3/TRBV12-4	15	TRBJ2-1	TGTGCCAGCAGTTTGTGGCGGTTCTGGGGCAATGAGCAGTTCTTC	CASSLWRFWGNEQFF
NA	many	TRBV5-1	14	TRBJ2-5	TGCGCCAGCAGCTTGGCGGTGAGGCAAGAGACCCAGTACTTC	CASSLAVRQETQYF
TRBD1	many	TRBV6-5	14	TRBJ2-7	TGTGCCAGCAGTTGGGACAGGGAGACCTACGAGCAGTACTTC	CASSWDRETYEQYF
NA	many	TRBV2	17	TRBJ2-1	TGTGCCAGCAGTGAAGCCCGATTGGGGGGGGGGCCCAATGAGCAGTTCTTC	CASSEARLGGGPNEQFF
TRBD1	many	TRBV18	13	TRBJ1-4	TGTGCCAGCTCACCAGGGACAGATGAAAAACTGTTTTTT	CASSPGTDEKLFF
NA	many	TRBV12-3/TRBV12-4	13	TRBJ1-3	TGTGCCAACCGTCAGAGCTCTGGAAACACCATATATTTT	CANRQSSGNTIYF
NA	many	TRBV20-1	16	TRBJ2-1	TGCAGTGCTAGAAGGGGTGGCGTTTTCTCCTACAATGAGCAGTTCTTC	CSARRGGVFSYNEQFF
TRBD1	many	TRBV16	17	TRBJ1-2	TGTGCCAGCAGCCAATCGGTACAGGGGGAATATGACTATGGCTACACCTTC	CASSQSVQGEYDYGYTF
NA	many	TRBV20-1	12	TRBJ1-2	TGCAGTGCTCGACAGCTTAACTATGGCTACACCTTC	CSARQLNYGYTF
TRBD1	many	TRBV10-3	17	TRBJ2-2	TGTGCCATCAGTGAGCCGGCAGGGGGAAAAGGAACCGGGGAGCTGTTTTTT	CAISEPAGGKGTGELFF
NA	many	TRBV30	14	TRBJ1-2	TGTGCCTGGTTCTCCGCGACCGTTTCCTATGGCTACACCTTC	CAWFSATVSYGYTF
NA	many	TRBV7-2	14	TRBJ2-7	TGTGCCAGCAGCTTAGCGCTATCAGGCTACGAGCAGTACTTC	CASSLALSGYEQYF
NA	many	TRBV14	13	TRBJ2-3	TGTGCCAGCAGCGACCACAGCACAGATACGCAGTATTTT	CASSDHSTDTQYF
TRBD1	many	TRBV4-3	15	TRBJ2-7	TGCGCCAGCAGCCAAGATCTGGACAGGTTATACGAGCAGTACTTC	CASSQDLDRLYEQYF
NA	many	TRBV5-1	14	TRBJ1-4	TGCGCCAGCAGCTTGGGGCAGTACAATGAAAAACTGTTTTTT	CASSLGQYNEKLFF
NA	many	TRBV28	14	TRBJ1-1	TGTGCCAGCAGTTTAGAGGCCCCCTACACTGAAGCTTTCTTT	CASSLEAPYTEAFF
NA	many	TRBV21-1	14	TRBJ2-1	TGTGCCAGCAGCAAAAGGTATGACGGCCACGAGCAGTTCTTC	CASSKRYDGHEQFF
NA	many	TRBV12-3/TRBV12-4	13	TRBJ2-7	TGTGCCAGCAGTTTTGGCCCCTCCTACGAGCAGTACTTC	CASSFGPSYEQYF
TRBD1	many	TRBV4-3	14	TRBJ2-7	TGCGCCAGCAGCCAAGATAGGGGGCTCTACGAGCAGTACTTC	CASSQDRGLYEQYF
TRBD2	many	TRBV4-3	15	TRBJ2-7	TGCGCCAGCAGCCAAGGGACGGGGGGACCCTACGAGCAGTACTTC	CASSQGTGGPYEQYF
NA	many	TRBV12-3/TRBV12-4	14	TRBJ1-5	TGTGCCAGCAGACGCGGACAGTTAGATCAGCCCCAGCATTTT	CASRRGQLDQPQHF
NA	many	TRBV15	13	TRBJ2-5	TGTGCCACCAGCAGAGGGGACAAAGAGACCCAGTACTTC	CATSRGDKETQYF
NA	many	TRBV5-1	14	TRBJ2-1	TGCGCCAGCAGCTGGGAGTTAGGAGACAATGAGCAGTTCTTC	CASSWELGDNEQFF
NA	many	TRBV4-2	12	TRBJ2-3	TGTGCCAGCAGGCAGGGTGTGGATACGCAGTATTTT	CASRQGVDTQYF
NA	many	TRBV4-1	17	TRBJ2-3	TGCGCCAGCAGCCAAGATCGGCAGGGAGGCGGCACAGATACGCAGTATTTT	CASSQDRQGGGTDTQYF
TRBD2	many	TRBV4-3	14	TRBJ2-7	TGCGCCAGCAGCCCCAGCGGGGGGGCGGACGAGCAGTACTTC	CASSPSGGADEQYF
TRBD2	many	TRBV4-3	16	TRBJ2-2	TGCGCCAGCAGCCAGGACTTGGCGGGGGGTACCGGGGAGCTGTTTTTT	CASSQDLAGGTGELFF
NA	many	TRBV7-6	17	TRBJ1-4	TGTGCCAGCAGCCCGCGGGACGGACAGCCCTCTAATGAAAAACTGTTTTTT	CASSPRDGQPSNEKLFF
NA	many	TRBV6-5	13	TRBJ1-6	TGTGCCAGCAGAAGGGGAGGGCAGGAACCCCTCCACTTT	CASRRGGQEPLHF
NA	many	TRBV7-2	14	TRBJ2-5	TGTGCCAGCAGCCCCGGAGCTCACCAAGAGACCCAGTACTTC	CASSPGAHQETQYF
NA	many	TRBV18	17	TRBJ1-6	TGTGCCAGCTCACCACGTCTGACGGACTACTTAGATTCACCCCTCCACTTT	CASSPRLTDYLDSPLHF